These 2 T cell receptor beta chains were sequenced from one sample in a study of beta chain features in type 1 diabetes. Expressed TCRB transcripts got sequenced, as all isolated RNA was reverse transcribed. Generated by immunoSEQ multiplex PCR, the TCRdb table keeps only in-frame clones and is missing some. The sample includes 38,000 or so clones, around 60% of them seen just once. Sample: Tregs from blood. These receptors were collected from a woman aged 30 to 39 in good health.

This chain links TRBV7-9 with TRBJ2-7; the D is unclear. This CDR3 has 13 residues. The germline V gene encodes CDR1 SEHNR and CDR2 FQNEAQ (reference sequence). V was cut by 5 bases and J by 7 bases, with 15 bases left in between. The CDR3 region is CASSPPWAWEQYF. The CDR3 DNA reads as TGTGCCAGCAGCCCCCCTTGGGCCTGGGAGCAGTACTTC.

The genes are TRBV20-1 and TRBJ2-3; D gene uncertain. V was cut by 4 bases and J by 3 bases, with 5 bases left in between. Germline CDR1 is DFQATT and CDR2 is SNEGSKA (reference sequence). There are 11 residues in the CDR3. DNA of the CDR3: TGCAGTGCTACTGTAACAGATACGCAGTATTTT. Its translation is CSATVTDTQYF.